This T cell receptor (beta chain) came from a study of cytomegalovirus exposure and HLA in healthy donors. Data came from immunoSEQ multiplex PCR; TCRdb stores just in-frame clones and leaves some out. This sample yields fewer than 250,000 clones, of which around 87% are seen a single time; approximately 2% belongs to the top ten. Material: PBMCs. The TCR was taken from a woman under 30 in good health and CMV-seropositive.

CDR3: CASSWGQGDGYTF. The CDR3 coding sequence is TGTGCCAGCAGCTGGGGACAGGGGGATGGCTACACCTTC. The chain carries TRBV5-4 and TRBJ1-2; 11 nucleotides match TRBD1. CDR3 length equals 13 residues. With 3 bases clipped from V and 6 bases from J, the junction kept 1 base outside the gene matches. Germline assignment: CDR1 SGHNT and CDR2 YYREEE (reference sequence).